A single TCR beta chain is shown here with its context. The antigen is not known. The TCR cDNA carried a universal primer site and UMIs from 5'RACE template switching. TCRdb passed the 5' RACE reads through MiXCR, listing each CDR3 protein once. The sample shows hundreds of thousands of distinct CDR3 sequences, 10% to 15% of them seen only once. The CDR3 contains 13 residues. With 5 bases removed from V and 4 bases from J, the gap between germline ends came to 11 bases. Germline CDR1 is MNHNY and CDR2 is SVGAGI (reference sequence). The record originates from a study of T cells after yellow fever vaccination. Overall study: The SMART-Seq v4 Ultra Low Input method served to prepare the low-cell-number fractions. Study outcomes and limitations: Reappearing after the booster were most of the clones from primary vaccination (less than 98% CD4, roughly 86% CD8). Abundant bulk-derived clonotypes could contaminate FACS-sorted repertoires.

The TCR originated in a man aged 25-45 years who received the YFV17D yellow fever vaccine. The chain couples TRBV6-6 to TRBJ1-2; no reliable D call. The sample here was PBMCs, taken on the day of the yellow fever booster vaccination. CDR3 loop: CASSIPQLYGYTF. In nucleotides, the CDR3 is TGTGCCAGCAGTATCCCACAACTCTATGGCTACACCTTC.